This T cell receptor (beta chain) was captured in a study of cytomegalovirus exposure and HLA in healthy donors. Study-wide points: Compared with the roughly 700-donor mean, an Asian-associated ancestry cluster reportedly had fewer N-insertions, according to a later analysis. Later work showed greater clonal expansion in HLA-associated TCR beta chains than in equally common others. In a later analysis, TCR beta V- and J-gene trimming was associated with a missense DCLRE1C variant.

Details on this clone: Antigen specificity is unknown.

The PCR used 60 Vbeta and 13 Jbeta primers. Generated by immunoSEQ multiplex PCR, the TCRdb table keeps only in-frame clones and is missing some. The sample holds some 180,000 clones, 75% to 80% seen once. CDR3 length: 14 amino acids. The germline V and J ends were trimmed by 4 bases and 1 base, with 9 bases remaining between them. Sequenced input: PBMCs. This TCR derives from a female donor in good health and CMV-seronegative. The rearrangement joins TRBV5-3 to TRBJ2-1, with a tentative D call TRBD2 (5 bases). TRBV5-3 is an ORF; its function is uncertain. This CDR3 is CARSVSGSYNEQFF. In DNA form, the CDR3 reads TGTGCCAGAAGCGTAAGCGGATCCTACAATGAGCAGTTCTTC.